Each of the 8 T cell receptor beta chains below was sequenced from the same sample in a study of cytomegalovirus exposure and HLA in healthy donors. Only in-frame clones appear in the TCRdb table, and some are missing; sequencing was by immunoSEQ multiplex PCR. The sample holds 250,000 or so clones; over 75% are singletons and the top ten take more than 10%. Material for sequencing was PBMCs. Every receptor here comes from a young man in good health and CMV-seropositive.

This clone was recorded only once. The chain employs TRBV30 and TRBJ1-1; D ambiguous. Trimming cost V 4 bases and J 0 bases, with 12 bases left between them. The CDR3 runs to 14 residues. CDR1 and CDR2 (germline): GTSNPN, SVGIG (reference sequence). The CDR3, as DNA: TGTGCCTGGAAAGTCGGCAGCTTGAACACTGAAGCTTTCTTT. Translated, it gives CAWKVGSLNTEAFF.

The chain joins TRBV29-1 to TRBJ1-3, with D perhaps matching TRBD1 (6 bases). V was pared by 4 bases and J by 4 bases, with 8 bases between. This CDR3 has 12 amino acids. CDR1 and CDR2 from the germline V gene are SQVTM and ANQGSEA. The CDR3 spells CSVGDKGNTIYF. CDR3 DNA sequence: TGCAGCGTTGGGGACAAAGGAAACACCATATATTTT.

The chain employs TRBV4-1 and TRBJ2-7; 11 nucleotides line up with TRBD1. The CDR3 spans 19 residues. From germline, CDR1 is MGHRA and CDR2 YSYEKL. V shed 0 bases and J 2 bases; nucleotides not matched to a gene: 12. The CDR3 reads CASSQDLRWAGQGAYEQYF. The CDR3 nucleotides are TGCGCCAGCAGCCAAGACCTACGTTGGGCGGGACAGGGGGCCTACGAGCAGTACTTC.

For this clone: Within the sample, other DNA sequences also encode this same CDR3. This sequence joins TRBV9 and TRBJ2-7; no definite D call. The V and J ends lost 0 bases and 4 bases respectively, with 11 bases between them. Germline lookup yields CDR1 SGDLS and CDR2 YYNGEE. This CDR3 contains 14 residues. The CDR3, as DNA: TGTGCCAGCAGCGTAGGTGGGCCCTCTTACGAGCAGTACTTC. Its translation is CASSVGGPSYEQYF. The variable domain in full, with the rest retrieved from reference TRBV9 and TRBJ2-7, is DSGVTQTPKHLITATGQRVTLRCSPRSGDLSVYWYQQSLDQGLQFLIQYYNGEERAKGNILERFSAQQFPDLHSELNLSSLELGDSALYFCASSVGGPSYEQYFGPGTRLTVT.

The CDR3 DNA reads TGTGCCAGCGGAGGGTCGGGGAATGAGCAGTTCTTC. It codes for CASGGSGNEQFF. This chain links TRBV6-5 with TRBJ2-1; D is possibly TRBD2 (6 bases). The CDR3 is made up of 12 amino acids. CDR1 MNHEY and CDR2 SVGAGI come from the germline V gene. The V and J ends lost 8 bases and 7 bases respectively, with 12 bases between them.

The V gene is TRBV28, the J gene TRBJ2-1; 8 nucleotides agree with TRBD1. CDR3 length equals 14 residues. V dropped 7 bases and J dropped 7; count of bases not matched to a gene: 9. The germline V gene has CDR1 MDHEN and CDR2 SYDVKM. The CDR3 nucleotides read TGTGCCAGCAACCCGGGACAGGTCACAAATGAGCAGTTCTTC. It yields the protein CASNPGQVTNEQFF.

The chain is built from TRBV7-6 and TRBJ2-1, with a possible D match to TRBD1 (7 bases). Germline V gives CDR1 SGHVS, CDR2 FNYEAQ. V was trimmed by 2 bases and J by 9 bases, leaving 26 bases between them. CDR3 length: 18 residues. The CDR3 DNA sequence: TGTGCCAGCAGCTTATTGGGGGAGGCACAGGGGAAGGAGGGTGAGCAGTTCTTC. It yields the protein CASSLLGEAQGKEGEQFF.

The chain is built from TRBV2 and TRBJ2-3; D remains ambiguous. The CDR3 consists of 14 residues. CDR1 and CDR2 (germline): SNHLY, FYNNEI. The V end was cut by 10 bases, the J end by 2 bases, with 16 bases between. The CDR3 nucleotides read TGTGCCACCCGACTTGGCGAGTACACAGATACGCAGTATTTT. This codes for CATRLGEYTDTQYF.